This T cell receptor (beta chain) is drawn from a study of glioma-infiltrating T cells (dated by TCRdb to 2016 to 2017). About the investigation overall: Low-grade gliomas were represented by WHO grade II oligodendrogliomas or astrocytomas, and glioblastomas were represented by WHO grade IV tumors that were sampled at initial rather than recurrent diagnosis. Sequencing of TCR alpha- and beta-chain repertoires was performed on glioma tissue, on non-neoplastic brain tissue, and on matched peripheral blood mononuclear cells. Dexamethasone was administered to glioma patients for six or fewer days before surgery. The paired cohort was made up of three low-grade glioma patients, eight or nine primary glioblastoma patients and three non-glioma patients who contributed non-neoplastic brain tissue. Sequencing coverage of 4.5- to 10-fold of 1 million or so peripheral T cells was targeted for blood libraries. To measure divergence between tissue and blood T-cell populations, each tissue-infiltrating repertoire was compared with the peripheral blood repertoire of the same patient.

Worth noting for this clonotype: What this receptor recognizes is not known. Base-call qualities are not available, and no considerably larger clone is one nucleotide away.

Counted from cysteine to phenylalanine, this CDR3 has 16 amino acids. Of the read, only the CDR3 DNA is kept; its 48 bases are in frame from base 1. The germline V gene supplies CDR1 MDHEN and CDR2 SYDVKM. Clipping removes 2 bases from V and 2 bases from J, with 6 as the unmatched junction base count. Immediately after resection, surgical brain or tumor specimens were cryofrozen in liquid nitrogen, with peripheral blood cells collected concurrently. Study-level results and caveats: Very few CDR3 sequences were shared between tissue and blood, attributed to high CDR3 diversity and limited sampling. A signature set of shared blood CDR3 motifs marked patients with low tissue-blood divergence and was depleted in highly divergent patients. Group comparisons were based on small numbers of patients: three non-neoplastic, three low-grade glioma and 7 to 9 glioblastoma patients. In non-neoplastic patients, VJ-independent divergence between tissue and blood fell below expectation, whereas in all gliomas, and especially in low-grade gliomas, the divergence rose above expectation.

TCR alpha and beta CDR3 regions were amplified with the iRepertoire nested amplicon-rescue multiplex PCR (arm-PCR) platform from RNA. The input for one-step reverse transcription and amplification was about 85-400 ng of either tissue mRNA or PBMC total RNA. Following bead purification, Illumina adapters were added through a secondary multiplex PCR, and the libraries were then gel-purified between 200 and 400 bp. Internal 6-nucleotide barcodes were carried by the libraries and were used for demultiplexing. Sequencing of libraries was performed on an Illumina MiSeq with 2x220 or 2x250 nucleotide paired-end reads. The study's processing was this. Paired reads were merged using FLASH 1.2.11 and were aligned to the GRCh37 human genome using BWA-MEM, after which TRA and TRB reads were extracted. An IMGT-derived reference of cassette sequences and CDR3 motifs, with pseudogenes included, was used for V and J assignment. Reads were translated in three frames, and productive CDR3s were defined by a C…FGXG motif without stop codons. Unique combinations of V-J cassette pair and CDR3 amino acid sequence were defined as clonotypes. Reads were filtered by Hamming distance, with the threshold set by the sequence error rate of each sample in mapped regions. The public reads were reprocessed in TCRdb via fastp at Q25 and MiXCR, keeping in-frame beta chains. Each CDR3 protein appears once, grouped with its most common genes and DNA. TCRdb, not the original authors, processed these V and J calls. Recorded for this sample are around 390,000 distinct CDR3 sequences; 41% of them occurred a single time. The ten largest account for around 13% of the sample.

The TCR originated in a human donor with low-grade glioma or glioblastoma, undergoing nonglioma brain surgery, or in good health (not recorded which). Input material: glioma tissue, nonneoplastic brain tissue, or PBMCs (not recorded which). Recombination connected TRBV28 to TRBJ2-1, and 7 junction bases match TRBD2. The DNA is as follows: TGTGCCAGCAGTTTAAGTCAGGCGGGGGCCTACAATGAGCAGTTCTTC. The translation is CASSLSQAGAYNEQFF.